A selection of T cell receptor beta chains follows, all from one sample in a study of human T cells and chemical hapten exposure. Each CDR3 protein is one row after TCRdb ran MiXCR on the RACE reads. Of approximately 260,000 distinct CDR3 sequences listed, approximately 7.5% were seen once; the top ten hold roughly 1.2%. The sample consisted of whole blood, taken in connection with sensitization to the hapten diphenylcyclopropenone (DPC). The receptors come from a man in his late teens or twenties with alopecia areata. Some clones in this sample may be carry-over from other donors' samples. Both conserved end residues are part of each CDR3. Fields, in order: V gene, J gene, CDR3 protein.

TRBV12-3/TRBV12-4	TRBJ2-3	CASSLVGRTDTQYF
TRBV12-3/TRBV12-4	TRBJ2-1	CASSLSGLREQFF
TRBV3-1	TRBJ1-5	CASSHKAGTGNQPQHF
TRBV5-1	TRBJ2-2	CASSLAQGSQGELFF
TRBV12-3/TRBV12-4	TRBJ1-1	CASSGRVIRVTEAFF
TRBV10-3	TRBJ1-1	CATRQGPLNTEAFF
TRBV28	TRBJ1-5	CASSLLGGPQHF
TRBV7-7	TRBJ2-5	CASSLNRGQEETQYF
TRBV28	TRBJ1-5	CASSAETGTWAQHF
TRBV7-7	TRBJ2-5	CASSPGQGPETQYF
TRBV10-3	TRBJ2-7	CAISESRGEQYF
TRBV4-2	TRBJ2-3	CASSTGVGADTQYF
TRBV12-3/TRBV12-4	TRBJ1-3	CASYNPRGASGNTIYF
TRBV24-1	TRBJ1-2	CATSEGTGAGSGYTF
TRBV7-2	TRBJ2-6	CASSLVTGIDGANVLTF
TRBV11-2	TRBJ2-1	CASSLSPGGDSSSYNEQFF
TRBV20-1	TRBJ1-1	CSAREAPMNTEAFF
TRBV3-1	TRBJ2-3	CASSKSTVSTDTQYF
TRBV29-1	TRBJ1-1	CSVAGTGVNNTEAFF
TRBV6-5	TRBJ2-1	CASSYRGKVDNEQFF
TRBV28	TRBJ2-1	CASSTLNEQFF
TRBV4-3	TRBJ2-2	CASSQGPGQENTGELFF
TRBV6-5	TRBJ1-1	CASRYRGNTEAFF
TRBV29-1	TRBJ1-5	CSVGDTNQPQHF
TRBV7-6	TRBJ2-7	CVSSSGTSGGYYEQYF
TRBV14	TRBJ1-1	CASSPTRVRGDSEAFF
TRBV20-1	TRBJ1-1	CSARSPAGTPRDTEAFF
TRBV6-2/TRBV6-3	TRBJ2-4	CASRRTGGSHIQYF
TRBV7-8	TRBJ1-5	CASSLALTGTAQHF
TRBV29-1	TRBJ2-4	CSVEAKAGKNIQYF
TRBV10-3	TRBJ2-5	CAINRDNQETQYF
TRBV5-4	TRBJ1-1	CASSQALPEAFF
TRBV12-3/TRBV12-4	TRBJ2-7	CASSPSTGGHEQYF
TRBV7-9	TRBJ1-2	CASSRPQRGRGYGYTF
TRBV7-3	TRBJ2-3	CASSYTTSGGGSDTQYF
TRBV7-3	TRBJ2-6	CASSLTVLSGANVLTF
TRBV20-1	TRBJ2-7	CSAIPSGGITYEQYF
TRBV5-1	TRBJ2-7	CASSLDQGWNEQYF
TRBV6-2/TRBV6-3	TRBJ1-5	CASSYQDRGMDQPQHF
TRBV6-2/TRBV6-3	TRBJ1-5	CASSPTPSREPQHF
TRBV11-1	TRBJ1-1	CAIKVRGPTSAFF
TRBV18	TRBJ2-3	CASSPGRTDTQYF
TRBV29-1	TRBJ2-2	CSGGQGRTGELFF
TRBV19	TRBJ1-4	CASSLRDRVNEKLFF
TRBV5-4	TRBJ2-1	CASRSDQGQDNEQFF
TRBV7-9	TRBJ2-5	CASSLSGRTQETQYF
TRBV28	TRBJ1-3	CASSLMGQGSSTIYF
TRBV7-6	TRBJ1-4	CASSANWFGKLFF